The 25 T cell receptor beta chains below come from one sample, sequenced in a study of CD8 T cells in ankylosing spondylitis. Study results and limitations: One TCR beta motif, made up of several highly homologous variants, appeared characteristic of ankylosing spondylitis blood.

Their target antigens are unknown. TCRdb re-derived calls from the 5' RACE reads in MiXCR, one entry per CDR3 protein. The sample has under 950,000 distinct CDR3 sequences; over 15% are singletons. Sequences were obtained from blood, either unsorted or a sorted T cell fraction (not recorded which). Receptor source: a male donor with ankylosing spondylitis.

This clonotype showed up just a few times. The CDR3 region is CAISENGQASYGYTF. The CDR3 nucleotides are TGTGCCATCAGTGAGAACGGACAGGCTAGCTATGGCTACACCTTC. The chain has TRBV10-3 and TRBJ1-2, with 7 bases that match TRBD1. CDR3 length equals 15 residues. Germline-derived CDR1 and CDR2 are ENHRY and SYGVKD. The J segment lost 4 bases and the V segment lost 2 bases, leaving 7 bases of the junction unmatched.

The chain has TRBV5-6 and TRBJ1-3, with no clear D. Deletions cut 0 bases from V and 0 bases from J, with 16 bases between. The CDR3 is 18 amino acids. In germline, CDR1 is SGHDT, CDR2 YYEEEE. CDR3 sequence reads: CASSLVGLHLPSGNTIYF. The CDR3 region has the DNA TGTGCCAGCAGCTTGGTGGGCCTACACCTACCCTCTGGAAACACCATATATTTT. The entire variable domain, with the rest obtained from reference TRBV5-6 and TRBJ1-3, is as follows: DAGVTQSPTHLIKTRGQQVTLRCSPKSGHDTVSWYQQALGQGPQFIFQYYEEEERQRGNFPDRFSGHQFPNYSSELNVNALLLGDSALYLCASSLVGLHLPSGNTIYFGEGSWLTVV.

The genes are TRBV3-1 and TRBJ2-7; 14 nucleotides agree with TRBD2. This CDR3 is built from 16 residues. Germline values: CDR1 LGHDT, CDR2 YNNKEL (reference sequence). After removal of 1 base from V and 6 bases from J, the junction contained 5 bases not matched to a gene. Here the CDR3 reads CASSQAGTSGSVEQYF. The CDR3 coding sequence is TGTGCCAGCAGCCAAGCCGGGACTAGCGGGAGCGTCGAGCAGTACTTC.

The J gene is TRBJ1-3, the V gene TRBV12-3 or TRBV12-4; unclear D gene. CDR3 length: 12 amino acids. V lost 3 bases, J lost 4 bases, and 4 bases lay in between. The chain's CDR3 is CASSFQGNTIYF. DNA of the CDR3: TGTGCCAGCAGTTTTCAGGGAAACACCATATATTTT.

This clonotype was counted between two and nine times. The chain employs TRBV7-9 and TRBJ1-1; 8 bases are shared with TRBD1. The CDR3 sequence is 14 residues long. V shed 2 bases and J 5 bases; nucleotides not matched to a gene: 4. Germline-derived CDR1 and CDR2 are SEHNR and FQNEAQ (reference sequence). The CDR3 nucleotides read TGTGCCAGCAGCTTATCAGGGGGCGAAACTGAAGCTTTCTTT. It encodes CASSLSGGETEAFF. The whole variable domain, remainder taken from reference TRBV7-9 and TRBJ1-1, is DTGVSQNPRHKITKRGQNVTFRCDPISEHNRLYWYRQTLGQGPEFLTYFQNEAQLEKSRLLSDRFSAERPKGSFSTLEIQRTEQGDSAMYLCASSLSGGETEAFFGQGTRLTVV.

This clonotype appeared many times. V usage is TRBV15 and J usage is TRBJ1-4; no reliable D call. The CDR3 has 17 residues. The germline CDR1 and CDR2 sequences are LNHNV and YYDKDF (reference sequence). Trimming shortened V by 2 bases and J by 0 bases, and 13 bases separated the two germline ends. This chain's CDR3 is CATSRQPTVATNEKLFF. CDR3 coding DNA: TGTGCCACCAGCAGACAGCCGACGGTCGCAACTAATGAAAAACTGTTTTTT.

This clonotype was seen a handful of times. The genes are TRBV29-1 and TRBJ2-3, with TRBD2 identical over 12 bases. CDR3 length equals 19 residues. J lost 2 bases, V lost 7 bases, and 19 bases had no gene match. Germline V lookup: CDR1 SQVTM, CDR2 ANQGSEA. The CDR3 DNA follows: TGCAGCGCCCTCGAACTAGCGGGGGGCCTTTCTCGCCCCACAGATACGCAGTATTTT. This codes for CSALELAGGLSRPTDTQYF.

This clonotype was detected a few times. Here the CDR3 DNA reads TGTGCCAGCATCCCCAACGGCGGGGTCCGGGGCGAGCAGTACTTC. Residues: CASIPNGGVRGEQYF. The gene calls are TRBV12-3 or TRBV12-4 and TRBJ2-7, with a weak D call TRBD2 (6 bases). This CDR3 comprises 15 residues. The V end was cut by 7 bases, the J end by 6 bases, with 22 bases between.

This clonotype was observed a few times. The chain joins TRBV4-2 to TRBJ1-5; 7 bases match TRBD1. Germline V gives CDR1 LGHNA, CDR2 YNFKEQ. V was pared by 2 bases and J by 0 bases, with 4 bases of the junction left unmatched. CDR3 length: 16 residues. In DNA form, the CDR3 reads TGTGCCAGCAGCCAAATGACAGGGAATAGCAATCAGCCCCAGCATTTT. Translated, it gives CASSQMTGNSNQPQHF.

This clonotype was seen more than once but under ten times. The V gene is TRBV20-1, the J gene TRBJ2-7; perhaps TRBD1 as D (6 bases). CDR3 length: 14 amino acids. Germline V lookup: CDR1 DFQATT, CDR2 SNEGSKA (reference sequence). Trimming shortened V by 6 bases and J by 0 bases, and 15 bases separated the two germline ends. The CDR3 sequence: CSAKDRRSSYEQYF. The DNA of the CDR3 is TGCAGTGCGAAAGACAGGCGGAGCTCCTACGAGCAGTACTTC.

This clonotype was seen ten or more times. This chain uses TRBV5-1 with TRBJ2-1; D not certain. There are 13 residues in the CDR3. Trimming removed 4 bases from V and 4 bases from J, with 9 bases in between. CDR1 and CDR2 from the germline V gene are SGHRS and YFSETQ. The CDR3 region is CASSPGTYNEQFF. DNA for the CDR3: TGCGCCAGCAGCCCCGGCACGTACAATGAGCAGTTCTTC. The full variable domain, its missing parts supplied by reference TRBV5-1 and TRBJ2-1, is KAGVTQTPRYLIKTRGQQVTLSCSPISGHRSVSWYQQTPGQGLQFLFEYFSETQRNKGNFPGRFSGRQFSNSRSEMNVSTLELGDSALYLCASSPGTYNEQFFGPGTRLTVL.

The chain links TRBV29-1 to TRBJ1-4, with D possibly matching TRBD1 (5 bases). Trimming removed 7 bases from V and 1 base from J, with 16 bases in between. Germline CDR1 is SQVTM and CDR2 is ANQGSEA. The CDR3 length is 15 residues. The CDR3 bases are TGCAGCGCCGGCGGGGCCCGCAGAACTAATGAAAAACTGTTTTTT. Translated, it gives CSAGGARRTNEKLFF. Drawing the rest from reference TRBV29-1 and TRBJ1-4, the complete variable domain is SAVISQKPSRDICQRGTSLTIQCQVDSQVTMMFWYRQQPGQSLTLIATANQGSEATYESGFVIDKFPISRPNLTFSTLTVSNMSPEDSSIYLCSAGGARRTNEKLFFGSGTQLSVL.

The rearrangement links TRBV4-1 to TRBJ1-1; 10 bases match TRBD1. The V gene end was trimmed by 0 bases and the J gene end by 2 bases; junction bases not matched to a gene: 9. Germline values: CDR1 MGHRA, CDR2 YSYEKL. The CDR3 consists of 18 residues. CDR3 nucleotides: TGCGCCAGCAGCCAAGATGGGGCCCGACAGGGGGCTAACACTGAAGCTTTCTTT. Translation gives CASSQDGARQGANTEAFF.

This clonotype was counted ten times or more. One end of the junction is discordant with germline, which a read error may explain. The V call is TRBV12-3 or TRBV12-4, the J call TRBJ1-5, with TRBD1 matching over 8 bases. This CDR3 contains 15 residues. Here the CDR3 DNA reads TGTGCCAGCAGCTTAGGACAGGGTGTTAATCAGCCCCAGCATTTT. Protein: CASSLGQGVNQPQHF.

This clonotype has more than one count but fewer than ten. The chain joins TRBV2 to TRBJ2-2, with 9 bases identical to TRBD2. The CDR3 extends over 17 amino acids. Per germline, CDR1 SNHLY and CDR2 FYNNEI. V shed 4 bases and J 4 bases; nucleotides not matched to a gene: 10. This chain's CDR3 is CASSALAGGPSTGELFF. The CDR3 region has the DNA TGTGCCAGCAGTGCCCTCGCGGGAGGGCCTTCCACCGGGGAGCTGTTTTTT.

This clonotype was seen more than once but under ten times. The chain is built from TRBV3-1 and TRBJ1-1; D possibly corresponds to TRBD1 (5 bases). The germline V and J ends were trimmed by 4 bases and 8 bases, with 14 bases remaining between them. The length of the CDR3 is 13 residues. In germline, CDR1 is LGHDT, CDR2 YNNKEL (reference sequence). CDR3 sequence: CASSRMGGPEAFF. Written as DNA, the CDR3 is TGTGCCAGCAGCCGAATGGGGGGTCCCGAAGCTTTCTTT.

This clonotype occurred a few times. The chain uses TRBV20-1 and TRBJ1-1; no definite D call. The germline gives CDR1 DFQATT, CDR2 SNEGSKA (reference sequence). Trimming shortened V by 6 bases and J by 0 bases, and 14 bases separated the two germline ends. This CDR3 has 14 residues. The CDR3: CSAPGGAMNTEAFF. DNA for the CDR3: TGCAGTGCCCCCGGTGGCGCGATGAACACTGAAGCTTTCTTT.

This clonotype was observed a few times. V usage is TRBV7-2 and J usage is TRBJ1-5; the match to TRBD1 covers 7 bases. Trimming took 2 bases from V and 0 from J; bases not matched to a gene: 7. The CDR3 loop spans 17 amino acids. Germline V CDR1 and CDR2: SGHTA, FQGNSA. The CDR3 here is CASSLWGRGDSNQPQHF. The CDR3 DNA follows: TGTGCCAGCAGCTTATGGGGCAGGGGGGATAGCAATCAGCCCCAGCATTTT.

The chain uses TRBV12-3 or TRBV12-4 and TRBJ1-2; a possible D gene is TRBD1 (5 bases). V gave up 4 bases and J gave up 4 bases, with 16 bases separating them. The CDR3 is made up of 15 amino acids. CDR3 residues: CASSSPGPTGYGYTF. The CDR3, as DNA: TGTGCCAGCAGTTCTCCGGGGCCTACCGGCTATGGCTACACCTTC.

V usage is TRBV4-2 and J usage is TRBJ2-1; TRBD2 matches at 10 bases. Germline V gene data show CDR1 as LGHNA and CDR2 as YNFKEQ. The CDR3 contains 21 residues. Trimming took 1 base from V and 8 from J; bases not matched to a gene: 23. The CDR3 DNA reads TGTGCCAGCAGCCAAGTAGTTGGTTTGGCTAGCGGGAGCCTAAGTTGGGATGAGCAGTTCTTC. Protein product: CASSQVVGLASGSLSWDEQFF.

The rearrangement joins TRBV7-6 to TRBJ2-5, with D possibly matching TRBD2 (6 bases). Germline lookup yields CDR1 SGHVS and CDR2 FNYEAQ. V was shortened by 0 bases and J by 2 bases, with 10 bases between the two germline ends. The CDR3 is 15 residues long. CDR3 amino acids: CASSLAGDWQETQYF. DNA for the CDR3: TGTGCCAGCAGCTTAGCGGGGGACTGGCAAGAGACCCAGTACTTC.

At least ten counts were recorded for this clonotype. This sequence joins TRBV12-3 or TRBV12-4 and TRBJ1-1; TRBD1 agrees at 11 bases. Germline trimming cut 5 bases from V and 2 bases from J; bases unmatched to any gene: 4. This CDR3 has 15 residues. This chain's CDR3 is CASSPRTGGNTEAFF. Here the CDR3 DNA reads TGTGCCAGCAGTCCCCGGACAGGGGGCAACACTGAAGCTTTCTTT.

V is TRBV30 and J is TRBJ1-1; the D is unclear. CDR3 length: 13 amino acids. Per germline, CDR1 GTSNPN and CDR2 SVGIG (reference sequence). Trimming left V 2 bases short and J 1 base short, with 8 bases between. The CDR3 nucleotides are TGTGCCTGGAGTAGGCATACGAACACTGAAGCTTTCTTT. Amino acid sequence: CAWSRHTNTEAFF. Using reference TRBV30 and TRBJ1-1 for the parts outside the CDR3, the full variable domain is SQTIHQWPATLVQPVGSPLSLECTVEGTSNPNLYWYRQAAGRGLQLLFYSVGIGQISSEVPQNLSASRPQDRQFILSSKKLLLSDSGFYLCAWSRHTNTEAFFGQGTRLTVV.

The chain links TRBV11-2 to TRBJ2-2; 8 bases are shared with TRBD2. The CDR3 has 15 residues. V lost 7 bases, J lost 8 bases, and 12 bases stayed unmatched. CDR1 SGHAT and CDR2 FQNNGV come from the germline V gene. The CDR3 loop reads CASTNHGGASGELFF. The CDR3 DNA follows: TGTGCCAGCACAAACCACGGGGGGGCCTCTGGGGAGCTGTTTTTT.

A few counts support this clonotype. V is TRBV20-1 and J is TRBJ1-2; D ambiguous. Germline-derived CDR1 and CDR2 are DFQATT and SNEGSKA (reference sequence). V lost 3 bases to trimming and J lost 3 bases, with 8 bases between them. This CDR3 is built from 12 residues. The CDR3 DNA is TGCAGTGCTAGCGAAGCAGACTATGGCTACACCTTC. Amino acids: CSASEADYGYTF.